This T cell receptor (beta chain) was sequenced in a study of OX40 agonist ivuxolimab in advanced cancers. Study as a whole: The eligibility criteria allowed prior anti-PD-1, anti-PD-L1 or anti-CTLA-4 therapy, and 40% had some. Findings and limits, study-wide: Clonal expansion from baseline to week 6 occurred in both CD4+ and CD8+ T cells.

Trimming removed 6 bases at V and 0 bases at J, with 10 bases between. Germline V gene sequence: CDR1 SNHLY, CDR2 FYNNEI. CDR3 length: 14 amino acids. Assay used: immunoSEQ multiplex PCR; TCRdb lists only in-frame clones, some missing. The repertoire holds 60,000 to 75,000 clones, with about four fifths as singletons. Worth noting for this clone: Its matching antigen is unknown.

The sequencing here drew on CD4+ or CD8+ T cells sorted from blood, taken in a trial of the OX40 agonist ivuxolimab. V usage is TRBV2 and J usage is TRBJ2-3, with D unclear. The clonotype was recovered from an adult with an advanced solid tumor such as melanoma, head and neck, liver or kidney cancer. As DNA, the CDR3 is TGTGCCAGCAGGAAAGGTACTAGCACAGATACGCAGTATTTT. Translation: CASRKGTSTDTQYF. Full variable domain (remainder filled in from reference TRBV2 and TRBJ2-3): EPEVTQTPSHQVTQMGQEVILRCVPISNHLYFYWYRQILGQKVEFLVSFYNNEISEKSEIFDDQFSVERPDGSNFTLKIRSTKLEDSAMYFCASRKGTSTDTQYFGPGTRLTVL.